Sequencing of this T cell receptor (beta chain) was carried out in a study of Ad26.COV2.S vaccination and SARS-CoV-2 variants. Study as a whole: Within the COV1001 Ad26.COV2.S trial arm, the donor was enrolled.

Treatment defined: 15 to 20 received Ad26.COV2.S at low or high dose, single or two shots; several received placebo; per-sample allocation not given. Samples came from day 63 after the first vaccine or placebo injection. The repertoire was sequenced with immunoSEQ multiplex PCR; TCRdb's copy has only in-frame clones and lacks some. The sample lists about 350,000 clones; about 88% were seen once. The origin of this receptor is a person between 18 and 60 years old who received the Ad26.COV2.S COVID-19 vaccine or a placebo. The source was peripheral blood, collected in a trial of Ad26.COV2.S vaccine versus placebo.

The CDR3 protein is CASRPSLGANVLTF. DNA for the CDR3: TGTGCCAGCAGGCCGTCCCTCGGGGCCAACGTCCTGACTTTC. The chain carries TRBV2 and TRBJ2-6; no reliable D call. Germline V CDR1 and CDR2: SNHLY, FYNNEI. The V and J ends lost 6 bases and 4 bases respectively, with 10 bases between them. This CDR3 contains 14 residues.